This TCR beta chain comes out of a study of vaccination and CD4 T cells after COVID-19. Looking at the study overall: Across the group, participants received two doses of either BNT162b2 or mRNA-1273 vaccine. Every culture used as a control got a CEFX pool, an HIV-1 Nef pool, or no peptide.

Treatment reported: roughly 10-day PBMC culture with coronavirus spike peptide pools or control peptides (ViraFEST assay). At the Johns Hopkins FTIC core, DNA taken from cultured CD4+ T cells was sequenced by way of the Oncomine TCR Beta short-read assay. One entry per CDR3 protein, called by TCRdb with MiXCR from the PCR reads. The sample lists around 20,000 distinct CDR3 sequences; 45% to 60% were seen once. On this clonotype itself: Its antigen is still unknown.

Per germline, CDR1 SGHTA and CDR2 FQGTGA. Trimming cost V 6 bases and J 1 base, with 15 bases left between them. The CDR3 sequence is 16 residues long. The source was CD4+ T cells from blood, cultured in vitro, collected after SARS-CoV-2 vaccination. The source is a human donor who had recovered from COVID-19. The V call is TRBV7-3, the J call TRBJ2-2, with TRBD2 as a possible D gene (5 bases). The CDR3 here is CASSPLRGKNTGELFF. CDR3 DNA: TGTGCCAGCAGTCCCTTGCGAGGGAAGAACACCGGGGAGCTGTTTTTT. The entire variable domain, with the rest obtained from reference TRBV7-3 and TRBJ2-2, is as follows: GAGVSQTPSNKVTEKGKYVELRCDPISGHTALYWYRQSLGQGPEFLIYFQGTGAADDSGLPNDRFFAVRPEGSVSTLKIQRTERGDSAVYLCASSPLRGKNTGELFFGEGSRLTVL.